The 23 T cell receptor beta chains below were found in one sample sequenced in a study of beta chain features in type 1 diabetes. Expressed TCRB transcripts were sequenced because the isolated RNA had all been reverse transcribed beforehand. Profiled with immunoSEQ multiplex PCR; TCRdb holds only in-frame clones, not every one. The sample has 310,000 or so clones, roughly 11% seen once. The sequenced sample consisted of naive CD4+ T cells from blood. The receptors shown here come from a woman aged 25 to 45 in good health.

This clone was observed once. The chain combines TRBV6-5 with TRBJ2-5; the match to TRBD1 covers 7 bases. Germline CDR1 is MNHEY and CDR2 is SVGAGI. V lost 2 bases to trimming and J lost 5 bases; unmatched junction nucleotides: 8. The CDR3 has 15 amino acids. The CDR3 loop is CASSYSQGVGETQYF. In DNA, the CDR3 is TGTGCCAGCAGTTACAGCCAGGGGGTGGGGGAGACCCAGTACTTC.

The rearrangement joins TRBV28 to TRBJ2-6, with 10 bases lining up with TRBD2. V lost 7 bases, J lost 8 bases, and 5 bases stayed unmatched. The CDR3 runs 14 residues. Germline assignment: CDR1 MDHEN and CDR2 SYDVKM. The CDR3 spells CASKGAGGSNVLTF. The CDR3 DNA reads as TGTGCCAGCAAAGGAGCGGGAGGGTCCAACGTCCTGACTTTC.

In its sample, this clone was seen a few times. CDR3 amino acids: CASSSLGTAANTGELFF. CDR3 nucleotides: TGTGCCAGCAGCTCCCTCGGGACAGCCGCGAACACCGGGGAGCTGTTTTTT. The V gene is TRBV5-6, the J gene TRBJ2-2, with 7 bases lining up with TRBD1. Germline trimming cut 3 bases from V and 0 bases from J; bases unmatched to any gene: 8. The CDR3 covers 17 residues. The germline V gene encodes CDR1 SGHDT and CDR2 YYEEEE. The full variable domain, completed using reference TRBV5-6 and TRBJ2-2, is DAGVTQSPTHLIKTRGQQVTLRCSPKSGHDTVSWYQQALGQGPQFIFQYYEEEERQRGNFPDRFSGHQFPNYSSELNVNALLLGDSALYLCASSSLGTAANTGELFFGEGSRLTVL.

There are a few counts of this clone. V is TRBV25-1 and J is TRBJ2-6; D possibly corresponds to TRBD2 (6 bases). CDR3 length equals 15 residues. CDR1 and CDR2 from the germline V gene are MGHDK and SYGVNS. Trimming stripped 3 bases from V and 4 bases from J, with 10 bases between. CDR3 bases: TGTGCCAGCAGTGACGGCGGGGCGGGGGCCAACGTCCTGACTTTC. It translates to CASSDGGAGANVLTF.

This rearrangement joins TRBV4-3 to TRBJ2-3, with 9 bases that match TRBD2. Germline CDR1 LGHNA, CDR2 YSLEER. V lost 4 bases and J lost 0; bases outside the gene matches: 8. CDR3 length: 17 amino acids. CDR3 sequence: CASSRNSGSLSTDTQYF. The CDR3 DNA reads as TGCGCCAGCAGCCGAAATAGCGGGAGCCTTAGCACAGATACGCAGTATTTT.

The chain uses TRBV28 and TRBJ2-7, with a weak D call TRBD2 (6 bases). The V gene lost 2 bases and the J gene lost 3 bases, with 11 bases spanning the gap. This CDR3 comprises 14 residues. The germline V gene encodes CDR1 MDHEN and CDR2 SYDVKM. CDR3 loop: CASSLVAENYEQYF. CDR3 nucleotides: TGTGCCAGCAGTTTAGTAGCGGAGAACTACGAGCAGTACTTC.

This clone was observed a handful of times. The chain is built from TRBV4-2 and TRBJ1-2; D is perhaps TRBD1 (5 bases). CDR3 length: 15 residues. The V end lost 0 bases, the J end lost 4 bases, and 12 bases lay between the germline ends. Germline CDR1 is LGHNA and CDR2 is YNFKEQ. The CDR3 here is CASSQDQGSTYGYTF. The CDR3 DNA follows: TGTGCCAGCAGCCAAGATCAGGGCTCCACCTATGGCTACACCTTC.

This clone showed up just a few times. The J gene is TRBJ2-7, the V gene TRBV7-2; 7 bases are a match to TRBD1. The length of the CDR3 is 14 residues. The ends lost 5 bases at V and 2 bases at J; junction bases unmatched: 6. Germline CDR1 and CDR2: SGHTA and FQGNSA. In DNA form, the CDR3 reads TGTGCCAGCAGCGATCTGACAGGGACCTACGAGCAGTACTTC. Its protein product is CASSDLTGTYEQYF.

V usage is TRBV30 and J usage is TRBJ1-1; D unresolved. Trimming pared 2 bases from V and 10 bases from J, leaving 20 bases between. The CDR3 length is 14 residues. CDR1 and CDR2 (germline): GTSNPN, SVGIG (reference sequence). The CDR3 sequence is CAWSPGFNAGGAFF. The CDR3 DNA reads TGTGCCTGGAGTCCGGGATTCAATGCCGGTGGAGCTTTCTTT.

This clone was observed a few times. V usage is TRBV5-1 and J usage is TRBJ2-3, with TRBD2 matching over 7 bases. The J segment lost 2 bases and the V segment lost 3 bases, leaving 6 bases of the junction unmatched. CDR1 SGHRS and CDR2 YFSETQ come from the germline V gene. This CDR3 has 15 amino acids. The CDR3 loop is CASSSRRENTDTQYF. CDR3 in DNA: TGCGCCAGCAGCTCTAGGCGGGAGAACACAGATACGCAGTATTTT.

This clone was found a few times. J is TRBJ2-7 and V is TRBV25-1, with TRBD1 as a possible D gene (6 bases). CDR3 length: 14 amino acids. Trimming took 2 bases from V and 5 from J, leaving 13 bases between them. Germline V gene data show CDR1 as MGHDK and CDR2 as SYGVNS. The CDR3 DNA follows: TGTGCCAGCAGTGAACAGGGGAGAGGCCACGAGCAGTACTTC. This codes for CASSEQGRGHEQYF.

This clone has a handful of counts. The chain has TRBV29-1 and TRBJ2-7, with D perhaps TRBD2 (6 bases). There are 13 residues in the CDR3. Per germline, CDR1 SQVTM and CDR2 ANQGSEA. Between the trimmed V and J ends, which lost 2 bases and 1 base, there was a span of 9 bases. The CDR3 DNA is TGCAGCGTTGAAAGGGCGGGATCCTACGAGCAGTACTTC. Its translation: CSVERAGSYEQYF.

There are a few counts of this clone. The chain recombines TRBV4-2 with TRBJ2-1; D ambiguous. This CDR3 is built from 15 residues. The germline CDR1 and CDR2 sequences are LGHNA and YNFKEQ. Trimming pared 0 bases from V and 2 bases from J, leaving 8 bases between. In DNA form, the CDR3 reads TGTGCCAGCAGCCAAGACGCAGGAACCTACAATGAGCAGTTCTTC. It specifies CASSQDAGTYNEQFF.

This chain uses TRBV7-2 with TRBJ2-1, with 14 bases identical to TRBD2. Trimming cost V 5 bases and J 10 bases; bases outside gene matches: 7. The CDR3 covers 15 residues. In germline, CDR1 is SGHTA, CDR2 FQGNSA. The CDR3 DNA reads as TGTGCCAGCAGCCATGGACTAGCGGGAGGTAACGAGCAGTTCTTC. Translated, it gives CASSHGLAGGNEQFF. The full variable domain, rest sourced from reference TRBV7-2 and TRBJ2-1, is GAGVSQSPSNKVTEKGKDVELRCDPISGHTALYWYRQSLGQGLEFLIYFQGNSAPDKSGLPSDRFSAERTGGSVSTLTIQRTQQEDSAVYLCASSHGLAGGNEQFFGPGTRLTVL.

This clone was counted only a few times. J is TRBJ2-3 and V is TRBV5-1; 7 bases align to TRBD2. The germline CDR1 and CDR2 sequences are SGHRS and YFSETQ. V lost 1 base, J lost 4 bases, and 6 bases stayed unmatched. The CDR3 runs to 15 residues. In nucleotides, the CDR3 is TGCGCCAGCAGCTTGTCCACTAGCGTCCCAGATACGCAGTATTTT. The encoded protein is CASSLSTSVPDTQYF.

The V and J genes are TRBV5-8 and TRBJ2-4; 8 bases fit TRBD1. The CDR3 is made up of 14 amino acids. Per the germline V gene, CDR1 is SGHTS and CDR2 is YDEGEE. The J segment lost 6 bases and the V segment lost 1 base, leaving 3 bases of the junction unmatched. The CDR3 region is CASSLTGTGNIQYF. DNA of the CDR3: TGTGCCAGCAGCTTGACCGGGACAGGAAACATTCAGTACTTC.

The J gene is TRBJ2-3, the V gene TRBV19; D possibly corresponds to TRBD2 (5 bases). The CDR3 is made up of 13 amino acids. V shed 9 bases and J shed 1 base, with 11 bases lying between them. The V gene's germline CDR1 is LNHDA and CDR2 SQIVND (reference sequence). The CDR3 region has the DNA TGTGCCAGCCGGACTGGGGGCACAGATACGCAGTATTTT. It is translated as CASRTGGTDTQYF. The full variable domain, with the rest looked up from reference TRBV19 and TRBJ2-3, is DGGITQSPKYLFRKEGQNVTLSCEQNLNHDAMYWYRQDPGQGLRLIYYSQIVNDFQKGDIAEGYSVSREKKESFPLTVTSAQKNPTAFYLCASRTGGTDTQYFGPGTRLTVL.

The chain combines TRBV7-2 with TRBJ2-1, with D tentatively TRBD2 (5 bases). Germline CDR1 reads SGHTA; CDR2 reads FQGNSA. The CDR3 length is 15 residues. V lost 0 bases to trimming and J lost 4 bases, with 10 bases between them. For the CDR3, the DNA is TGTGCCAGCAGCTTAGCTTTTACGGGATACAATGAGCAGTTCTTC. It translates to CASSLAFTGYNEQFF. The full variable domain, its missing parts supplied by reference TRBV7-2 and TRBJ2-1, is GAGVSQSPSNKVTEKGKDVELRCDPISGHTALYWYRQSLGQGLEFLIYFQGNSAPDKSGLPSDRFSAERTGGSVSTLTIQRTQQEDSAVYLCASSLAFTGYNEQFFGPGTRLTVL.

The chain recombines TRBV2 with TRBJ1-2; tentatively, D is TRBD1 (6 bases). The V end was cut by 7 bases, the J end by 2 bases, with 17 bases between. The length of the CDR3 is 15 residues. Per germline, CDR1 SNHLY and CDR2 FYNNEI. The CDR3 DNA reads as TGTGCCAGCACTCCTTTCCGGGACAACAACTATGGCTACACCTTC. Protein: CASTPFRDNNYGYTF.

This clone has only a few counts. This chain joins TRBV6-1 and TRBJ1-5; no reliable D call. V gave up 4 bases and J gave up 9 bases, with 7 bases separating them. The CDR3 extends over 11 amino acids. Germline V gene sequence: CDR1 MNHNS, CDR2 SASEGT. This chain's CDR3 is CASSVSSPQHF. CDR3 nucleotides: TGTGCCAGCAGTGTAAGCTCGCCCCAGCATTTT.

The table lists this clone with a few counts. The V call is TRBV2, the J call TRBJ2-5, with 13 bases aligning to TRBD2. The germline V gene encodes CDR1 SNHLY and CDR2 FYNNEI. J lost 5 bases, V lost 6 bases, and 3 bases had no gene match. The CDR3 covers 14 residues. The chain's CDR3 is CASRGLAGMETQYF. The CDR3 region has the DNA TGTGCCAGCAGGGGACTAGCGGGAATGGAGACCCAGTACTTC.

The gene calls are TRBV29-1 and TRBJ1-2; 9 bases align to TRBD1. V lost 4 bases and J lost 5; bases outside the gene matches: 8. This CDR3 is 14 amino acids long. Germline V gene sequence: CDR1 SQVTM, CDR2 ANQGSEA. Written as DNA, the CDR3 is TGCAGCGTTGGACACAACAGGGGGCTTTATGGCTACACCTTC. Translating gives CSVGHNRGLYGYTF.

The V and J genes are TRBV10-3 and TRBJ2-1, with TRBD1 identical over 10 bases. V shed 4 bases, J shed 4 bases, and the junction held 4 bases outside the gene matches. The germline gives CDR1 ENHRY, CDR2 SYGVKD. The CDR3 runs to 15 residues. The CDR3 DNA is TGTGCCATCAGTGCCGGGACAGGGGCGTACAATGAGCAGTTCTTC. This encodes CAISAGTGAYNEQFF.